The 24 T cell receptor beta chains reported below all come from one sample, sequenced in a study of T cell responses to AZD1222 COVID-19 vaccine. Produced via immunoSEQ multiplex PCR; TCRdb's table is partial and in-frame only. Counted here are around 170,000 clones, about 93% occurring once; the ten biggest clones make up approximately 1.9%. Specimen: peripheral blood, collected 28 days after the second AZD1222 dose. Receptor source: an adult who received the AZD1222 COVID-19 vaccine.

The chain has TRBV19 and TRBJ1-2, with D possibly being TRBD1 (5 bases). With 7 bases removed from V and 1 base from J, the gap between germline ends came to 16 bases. The CDR3 is 15 amino acids. Germline CDR1 LNHDA, CDR2 SQIVND (reference sequence). The CDR3 here is CASTIWGSINYGYTF. In DNA form, the CDR3 reads TGTGCCAGTACCATTTGGGGCAGCATTAACTATGGCTACACCTTC.

The chain joins TRBV10-3 to TRBJ1-3; D gene ambiguous. Between the trimmed V and J ends, which lost 7 bases and 0 bases, there was a span of 10 bases. CDR3 length equals 14 residues. Germline-derived CDR1 and CDR2 are ENHRY and SYGVKD. CDR3 DNA sequence: TGTGCCATCAAAAGAGTTTACTCTGGAAACACCATATATTTT. It specifies CAIKRVYSGNTIYF.

The gene calls are TRBV2 and TRBJ2-4; TRBD2 aligns across 10 bases. J was trimmed by 0 bases and V by 8 bases; bases with no gene match: 16. Germline V gene sequence: CDR1 SNHLY, CDR2 FYNNEI. The CDR3 is made up of 19 amino acids. The CDR3 is CASSSGSGWPPIAKNIQYF. DNA for the CDR3: TGTGCCAGCTCTAGCGGGAGTGGATGGCCTCCAATAGCCAAAAACATTCAGTACTTC.

V gene TRBV29-1 combines with J gene TRBJ1-2, with 7 bases aligning to TRBD1. CDR1 is SQVTM, CDR2 ANQGSEA, per germline. J was trimmed by 4 bases and V by 5 bases; bases with no gene match: 4. The CDR3 has 12 amino acids. This CDR3 reads CSVTGAAYGYTF. DNA for the CDR3: TGCAGCGTTACAGGGGCGGCCTATGGCTACACCTTC.

This chain links TRBV19 with TRBJ2-2; 7 bases match TRBD1. V lost 3 bases, J lost 4 bases, and 8 bases stayed unmatched. Germline V gene sequence: CDR1 LNHDA, CDR2 SQIVND (reference sequence). The length of the CDR3 is 16 residues. The CDR3 region is CASSIQGGASTGELFF. Here the CDR3 DNA reads TGTGCCAGTAGTATTCAAGGGGGCGCAAGCACCGGGGAGCTGTTTTTT. Full variable domain (outside the CDR3, taken from reference TRBV19 and TRBJ2-2): DGGITQSPKYLFRKEGQNVTLSCEQNLNHDAMYWYRQDPGQGLRLIYYSQIVNDFQKGDIAEGYSVSREKKESFPLTVTSAQKNPTAFYLCASSIQGGASTGELFFGEGSRLTVL.

The chain combines TRBV5-8 with TRBJ1-6; 9 bases are a match to TRBD1. Germline CDR1 SGHTS, CDR2 YDEGEE. This CDR3 is built from 16 residues. Trimming cost V 1 base and J 10 bases; bases outside gene matches: 9. CDR3 bases: TGTGCCAGCAGCTTGCGGTTACAGGGGGCGGGGTCACCCCTCCACTTT. The encoded protein is CASSLRLQGAGSPLHF.

This chain connects TRBV18 to TRBJ1-6, with D possibly matching TRBD1 (5 bases). The CDR3 loop spans 11 amino acids. Germline V lookup: CDR1 KGHSH, CDR2 LQKENI. The V end was cut by 3 bases, the J end by 16 bases, with 10 bases between. CDR3 loop: CASSPGGVLHF. In nucleotides, the CDR3 is TGTGCCAGCTCACCTGGGGGAGTTCTCCACTTT.

The chain links TRBV21-1 to TRBJ2-1; TRBD2, the table's D call, was not compared with the DNA. TRBV21-1 has pseudogene status. The CDR3 is made up of 16 amino acids. CDR3 DNA: TGTGCCAGCAGCCTCCTCCGACTAGACCCAGACAATGAGCAGTTCTTC. This codes for CASSLLRLDPDNEQFF.

This chain links TRBV6-5 with TRBJ1-2, with 8 bases fitting TRBD1. CDR3 length: 14 amino acids. V lost 6 bases to trimming and J lost 6 bases; unmatched junction nucleotides: 9. The V gene's germline CDR1 is MNHEY and CDR2 SVGAGI. CDR3 in amino acids: CASSEGQGANGYTF. The CDR3 bases are TGTGCCAGCAGCGAGGGGCAGGGGGCCAATGGCTACACCTTC.

The chain combines TRBV28 with TRBJ2-7; D is unresolved. V shed 3 bases and J shed 4 bases, with 7 bases lying between them. Looked up from germline, CDR1 is MDHEN and CDR2 is SYDVKM. The CDR3 totals 12 residues. The CDR3 spells CASSLADYEQYF. The DNA for the CDR3 is TGTGCCAGCAGTTTGGCCGATTACGAGCAGTACTTC.

The chain links TRBV11-2 to TRBJ1-6, with TRBD1 as a possible D gene (5 bases). The CDR3 extends over 17 amino acids. From germline, CDR1 is SGHAT and CDR2 FQNNGV. V dropped 6 bases and J dropped 0 bases, with 15 bases sitting between them. The CDR3 sequence: CASRYITDSSYNSPLHF. CDR3 sequence (DNA): TGTGCCAGCAGGTATATCACAGACAGCTCCTATAATTCACCCCTCCACTTT.

The rearrangement joins TRBV3-1 (or the pseudogene TRBV3-2) to TRBJ1-5, with D maybe TRBD1 (5 bases). The CDR3 runs 16 residues. Trimming shortened V by 2 bases and J by 6 bases, and 17 bases separated the two germline ends. Germline V gives CDR1 LGHDT, CDR2 YNNKEL (reference sequence). CDR3 region: CASSQRTPAGVQPQHF. Written as DNA, the CDR3 is TGTGCCAGCAGCCAAAGAACCCCAGCGGGGGTTCAGCCCCAGCATTTT.

The chain is built from TRBV27 and TRBJ1-6; 7 nucleotides agree with TRBD1. CDR1 and CDR2 (germline): MNHEY, SMNVEV (reference sequence). The CDR3 totals 15 residues. V trimming: 5 bases; J trimming: 6 bases; junction bases outside the gene matches: 7. The CDR3 region is CASSPEDRFNSPLHF. CDR3 DNA: TGTGCCAGCAGTCCAGAGGACAGGTTTAATTCACCCCTCCACTTT.

The CDR3 is CASSPGTSGSDEQFF. For the CDR3, the DNA is TGTGCCAGCAGCCCCGGGACTAGCGGGAGCGATGAGCAGTTCTTC. The rearrangement uses TRBV3-1 (or the pseudogene TRBV3-2) and TRBJ2-1, with 14 nucleotides matching TRBD2. CDR1 and CDR2 (germline): LGHDT, YNNKEL (reference sequence). The CDR3 sequence is 15 residues long. The junction had 4 bases not matched to a gene; V was cut back by 4 bases and J by 8 bases.

The chain couples TRBV27 to TRBJ2-7; 8 bases are shared with TRBD2. CDR1 is MNHEY, CDR2 SMNVEV, per germline (reference sequence). The CDR3 covers 14 residues. V lost 5 bases and J lost 2; bases outside the gene matches: 5. The CDR3 sequence: CASSLDGGAYEQYF. For the CDR3, the DNA is TGTGCCAGCAGTCTCGACGGGGGGGCCTACGAGCAGTACTTC.

This chain joins TRBV7-3 and TRBJ1-1, with D maybe TRBD1 (5 bases). Trimming stripped 5 bases from V and 1 base from J, with 14 bases between. Germline values: CDR1 SGHTA, CDR2 FQGTGA. This CDR3 region has 15 residues. The CDR3 sequence: CASSPGGSPNTEAFF. As DNA, the CDR3 is TGTGCCAGCAGCCCGGGGGGAAGTCCGAACACTGAAGCTTTCTTT.

This sequence joins TRBV12-3 or TRBV12-4 and TRBJ1-6; D not certain. Trimming shortened V by 3 bases and J by 10 bases, and 10 bases separated the two germline ends. The CDR3 loop spans 13 amino acids. CDR3: CASSFSGGSPLHF. In DNA form, the CDR3 reads TGTGCCAGCAGTTTCTCGGGAGGCTCACCCCTCCACTTT.

In its sample, this clone was seen once. CDR3 DNA: TGTGCCAGCAGAGCAGACAGGGCTGGGGGTCCGAGGGAGCAGTTCTTC. Its translation: CASRADRAGGPREQFF. The chain employs TRBV7-8 and TRBJ2-1, with 7 bases fitting TRBD1. V gave up 6 bases and J gave up 10 bases; unmatched junction bases: 18. The germline V gene encodes CDR1 SGHVS and CDR2 FQNEAQ. The CDR3 runs to 16 residues.

J is TRBJ1-1 and V is TRBV11-2; TRBD1 is a possible D gene (5 bases). The germline gives CDR1 SGHAT, CDR2 FQNNGV. The V end lost 3 bases, the J end lost 7 bases, and 21 bases lay between the germline ends. CDR3 length: 16 amino acids. CDR3 sequence: CASSLKSGVGQVEAFF. The CDR3 DNA sequence: TGTGCCAGCAGCTTGAAATCGGGGGTCGGGCAAGTTGAAGCTTTCTTT.

This clone turned up a few times. The rearrangement links TRBV5-4 to TRBJ1-3, with D perhaps TRBD1 (5 bases). Germline loops: CDR1 SGHNT, CDR2 YYREEE (reference sequence). The CDR3 loop spans 15 amino acids. Trimming pared 0 bases from V and 1 base from J, leaving 8 bases between. Written as DNA, the CDR3 is TGTGCCAGCAGCTTGGGACAGCTGTCTGGAAACACCATATATTTT. Its translation: CASSLGQLSGNTIYF.

This chain links TRBV21-1 with TRBJ1-2. TRBV21-1 is listed as a pseudogene. There are 16 residues in the CDR3. The CDR3 reads CASSKASGTTNYGYTF. The CDR3 DNA reads TGTGCCAGCAGCAAAGCCTCAGGGACCACTAACTATGGCTACACCTTC.

This rearrangement joins TRBV29-1 to TRBJ2-1; D might be TRBD1 (6 bases). The length of the CDR3 is 12 residues. The germline gives CDR1 SQVTM, CDR2 ANQGSEA. Trimming stripped 7 bases from V and 0 bases from J, with 7 bases between. This chain's CDR3 is CSGTVSYNEQFF. The DNA for the CDR3 is TGCAGCGGGACAGTCTCCTACAATGAGCAGTTCTTC.

The chain combines TRBV6-2 or TRBV6-3 with TRBJ1-5; unclear D gene. The V gene's germline CDR1 is MNHEY and CDR2 SVGEGT. V was clipped by 4 bases and J by 4 bases, with 11 bases between them. This CDR3 spans 14 amino acids. The CDR3 nucleotides read TGTGCCAGCAGTTCGGGAGGAACGAATCAGCCCCAGCATTTT. It translates to CASSSGGTNQPQHF.

The gene calls are TRBV9 and TRBJ1-2; the match to TRBD1 covers 12 bases. Losses at the gene ends were 4 bases for V and 8 bases for J; bases not matched to a gene: 9. Per the germline V gene, CDR1 is SGDLS and CDR2 is YYNGEE. CDR3 length: 15 residues. The CDR3 region has the DNA TGTGCCAGCAGCCCTACGGGACAGGGGGCTGGGGGCTACACCTTC. It specifies CASSPTGQGAGGYTF.